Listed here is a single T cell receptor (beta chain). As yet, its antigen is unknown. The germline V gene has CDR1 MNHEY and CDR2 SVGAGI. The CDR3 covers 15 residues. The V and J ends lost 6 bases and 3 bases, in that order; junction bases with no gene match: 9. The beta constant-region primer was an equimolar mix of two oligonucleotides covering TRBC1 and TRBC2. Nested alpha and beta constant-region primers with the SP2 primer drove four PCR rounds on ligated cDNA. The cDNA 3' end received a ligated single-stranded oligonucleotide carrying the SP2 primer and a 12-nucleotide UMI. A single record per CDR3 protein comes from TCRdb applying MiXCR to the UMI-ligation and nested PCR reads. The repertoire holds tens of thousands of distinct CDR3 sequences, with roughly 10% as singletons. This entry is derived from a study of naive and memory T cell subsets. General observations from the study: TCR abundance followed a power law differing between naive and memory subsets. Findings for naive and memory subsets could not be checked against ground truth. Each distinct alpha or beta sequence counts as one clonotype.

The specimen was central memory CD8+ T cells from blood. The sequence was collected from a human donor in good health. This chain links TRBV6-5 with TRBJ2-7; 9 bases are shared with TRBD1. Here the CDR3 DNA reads TGTGCCAGCAGGTCCGGGACAGGGAATTTCTACGAGCAGTACTTC. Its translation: CASRSGTGNFYEQYF.